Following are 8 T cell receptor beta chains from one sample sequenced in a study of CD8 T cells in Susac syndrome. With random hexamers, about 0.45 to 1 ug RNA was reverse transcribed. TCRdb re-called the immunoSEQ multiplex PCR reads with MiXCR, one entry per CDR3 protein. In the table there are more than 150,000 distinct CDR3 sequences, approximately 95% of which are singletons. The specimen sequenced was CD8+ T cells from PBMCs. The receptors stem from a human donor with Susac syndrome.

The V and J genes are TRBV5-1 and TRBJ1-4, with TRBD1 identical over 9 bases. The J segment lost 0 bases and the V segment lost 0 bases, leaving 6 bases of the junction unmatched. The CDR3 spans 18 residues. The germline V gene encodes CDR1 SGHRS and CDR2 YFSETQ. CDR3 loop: CASSLVGTGSATNEKLFF. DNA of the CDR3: TGCGCCAGCAGCTTGGTTGGGACAGGGTCTGCAACTAATGAAAAACTGTTTTTT.

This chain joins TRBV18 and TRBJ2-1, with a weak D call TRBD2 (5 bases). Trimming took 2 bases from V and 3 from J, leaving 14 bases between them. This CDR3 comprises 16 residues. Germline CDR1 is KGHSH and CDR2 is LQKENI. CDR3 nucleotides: TGTGCCAGCTCACCAGCGGGTGAAGTCAGCTACAATGAGCAGTTCTTC. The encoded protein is CASSPAGEVSYNEQFF.

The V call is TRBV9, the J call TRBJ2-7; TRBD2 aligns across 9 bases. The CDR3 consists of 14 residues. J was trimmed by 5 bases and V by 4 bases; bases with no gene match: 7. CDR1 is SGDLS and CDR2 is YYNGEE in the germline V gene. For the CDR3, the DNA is TGTGCCAGCAGCCCCGCGGGGGGGGTCGACGAGCAGTACTTC. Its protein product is CASSPAGGVDEQYF.

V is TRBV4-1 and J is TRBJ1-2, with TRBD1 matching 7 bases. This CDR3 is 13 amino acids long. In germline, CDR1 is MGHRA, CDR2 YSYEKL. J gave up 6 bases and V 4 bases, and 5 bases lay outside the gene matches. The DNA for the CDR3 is TGCGCCAGCAGCCCCACAGGGGCCCATGGCTACACCTTC. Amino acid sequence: CASSPTGAHGYTF.

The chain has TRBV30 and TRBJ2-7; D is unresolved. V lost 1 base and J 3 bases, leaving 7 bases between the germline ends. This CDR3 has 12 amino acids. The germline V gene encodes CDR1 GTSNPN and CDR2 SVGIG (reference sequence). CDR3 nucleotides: TGTGCCTGGAGTGGGCAAAACTACGAGCAGTACTTC. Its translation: CAWSGQNYEQYF.

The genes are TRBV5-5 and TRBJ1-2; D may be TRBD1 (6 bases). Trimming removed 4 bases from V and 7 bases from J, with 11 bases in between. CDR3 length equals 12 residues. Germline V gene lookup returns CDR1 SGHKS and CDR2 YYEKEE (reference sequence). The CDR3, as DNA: TGTGCCAGCAGCGCAACAGGGTCTGGCTACACCTTC. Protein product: CASSATGSGYTF.

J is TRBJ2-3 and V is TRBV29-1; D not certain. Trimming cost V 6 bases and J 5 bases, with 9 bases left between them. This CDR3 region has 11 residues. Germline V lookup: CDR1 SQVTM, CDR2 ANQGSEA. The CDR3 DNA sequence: TGCAGCGTGGGAAGGGAAGATACGCAGTATTTT. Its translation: CSVGREDTQYF.

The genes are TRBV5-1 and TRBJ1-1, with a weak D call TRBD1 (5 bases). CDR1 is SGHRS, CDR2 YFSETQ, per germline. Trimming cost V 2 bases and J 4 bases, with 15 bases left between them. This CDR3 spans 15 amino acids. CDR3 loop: CASSFGGDGATEAFF. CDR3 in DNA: TGCGCCAGCAGCTTCGGAGGGGACGGTGCCACTGAAGCTTTCTTT.